One sample yielded the 2 T cell receptor beta chains listed below, sequenced in a study of T cell responses to AZD1222 COVID-19 vaccine. Method: immunoSEQ multiplex PCR; TCRdb's copy keeps in-frame clones and lacks some. The sample carries approximately 200,000 clones, roughly 94% recorded once. The starting material was peripheral blood, obtained 28 days after the second dose of the MenACWY control vaccine. The receptors were sampled from an adult who received the MenACWY meningococcal vaccine as a control.

The CDR3 loop is CANAPGTSGSIMDNEQFF. CDR3 nucleotide sequence: TGTGCCAACGCCCCCGGGACTAGCGGGAGCATTATGGACAATGAGCAGTTCTTC. The chain carries TRBV25-1 and TRBJ2-1; the match to TRBD2 covers 14 bases. The length of the CDR3 is 18 residues. Looked up from germline, CDR1 is MGHDK and CDR2 is SYGVNS. With 10 bases clipped from V and 5 bases from J, the junction kept 16 bases outside the gene matches. Using reference TRBV25-1 and TRBJ2-1 for the parts outside the CDR3, the full variable domain is EADIYQTPRYLVIGTGKKITLECSQTMGHDKMYWYQQDPGMELHLIHYSYGVNSTEKGDLSSESTVSRIRTEHFPLTLESARPSHTSQYLCANAPGTSGSIMDNEQFFGPGTRLTVL.

V gene TRBV9 combines with J gene TRBJ2-2, with 7 bases aligning to TRBD1. V shed 5 bases and J 0 bases; nucleotides not matched to a gene: 10. This CDR3 region has 17 residues. The germline V gene has CDR1 SGDLS and CDR2 YYNGEE. CDR3 region: CASSALSGTANTGELFF. CDR3 in DNA: TGTGCCAGCAGTGCCCTTTCCGGGACAGCGAACACCGGGGAGCTGTTTTTT.